This entry concerns a single T cell receptor (beta chain). Its specificity is not known. Trimming pared 0 bases from V and 0 bases from J, leaving 15 bases between. CDR3 length equals 18 residues. The germline V gene has CDR1 MNHNS and CDR2 SASEGT. Corrective cardiac surgery supplied the resected thymus tissue. Samples came from healthy Finnish infants during open corrective cardiac surgery. The sample comes from a study of human thymus T cells. Study observations and caveats: In unrelated individuals, thymic repertoires overlapped highly, according to related research. Thymic and blood repertoires seemed to show skewed V and J gene use.

The protocol was immunoSEQ multiplex PCR, while the TCRdb copy is restricted to in-frame clones and leaves out a portion. The data show some 130,000 clones, with around 94% seen just once and roughly 0.024% held by the top ten. The chain has TRBV6-1 and TRBJ2-1, with no clear D. Sequences were obtained from thymus tissue. The origin of this receptor is a boy less than two years old with a congenital heart defect but otherwise immunologically healthy. CDR3 coding DNA: TGTGCCAGCAGTGAAGCAAGGAAGAGGACCTTCTCCTACAATGAGCAGTTCTTC. Amino acid sequence: CASSEARKRTFSYNEQFF.